This TCR beta chain was retrieved from a study of blood T cell repertoires in COVID-19. Across the whole study: Collection of acute and convalescent COVID-19 samples took place in the United States, Italy and Spain.

Authors' processing steps: Using reference gene primer amplification, nucleated cell counts were estimated. Profiled with immunoSEQ multiplex PCR; TCRdb holds only in-frame clones, not every one. The V and J calls and clone size are taken from that table; D and trimming were inferred from the DNA. This sample has about 160,000 clones, with roughly 90% found just once. Clinical histories supplied by participants themselves formed the basis of cohort assignment. Before being deemed recovered, Cohort 3 donors had two negative PCRs, clearance, or symptom resolution. The sequenced material came from PBMCs or T cells enriched from blood (not recorded which). This TCR came from a woman in her 50s who had recovered from COVID-19.

In DNA form, the CDR3 reads TGTGCCAGCAGCCCCTGGGCGCGATCTAGCACAGATACGCAGTATTTT. This translates into CASSPWARSSTDTQYF. V and J are TRBV11-2 and TRBJ2-3; no reliable D call. Germline assignment: CDR1 SGHAT and CDR2 FQNNGV. The germline V and J ends were trimmed by 5 bases and 0 bases, with 15 bases remaining between them. The CDR3 covers 16 residues. The full variable domain, its missing parts supplied by reference TRBV11-2 and TRBJ2-3, is EAGVAQSPRYKIIEKRQSVAFWCNPISGHATLYWYQQILGQGPKLLIQFQNNGVVDDSQLPKDRFSAERLKGVDSTLKIQPAKLEDSAVYLCASSPWARSSTDTQYFGPGTRLTVL.